This T cell receptor (beta chain) was documented in a study of T cell responses to AZD1222 COVID-19 vaccine. The protocol was immunoSEQ multiplex PCR, while the TCRdb copy is restricted to in-frame clones and leaves out a portion. The data show some 130,000 clones, approximately 90% seen once. CDR1 and CDR2 from the germline V gene are SGHRS and YFSETQ. V lost 2 bases and J 1 base, leaving 6 bases between the germline ends. The CDR3 is 13 amino acids. J is TRBJ1-1 and V is TRBV5-1; D perhaps matches TRBD1 (5 bases). The receptor was isolated from an adult who received the AZD1222 COVID-19 vaccine. The starting material was peripheral blood, obtained 28 days after the second AZD1222 dose. The CDR3 loop reads CASSFDRNTEAFF. The CDR3 DNA follows: TGCGCCAGCAGCTTCGACAGGAACACTGAAGCTTTCTTT.